This T cell receptor (beta chain) appears in the sequencing data of a study of T-cell reconstitution after alpha-beta-depleted transplantation in children. Many counts were recorded for this clonotype. From germline, CDR1 is DFQATT and CDR2 SNEGSKA (reference sequence). Trimming removed 6 bases at V and 5 bases at J, with 13 bases between. There are 12 residues in the CDR3. Unique molecular identifiers tagged the TCRbeta library. TCRdb passed the PCR reads through MiXCR, listing each CDR3 protein once. Found here are approximately 250,000 distinct CDR3 sequences, more than 7.5% of them singletons; the top ten hold around 5%.

This TCR was recovered from a human donor who donated a stem cell graft to a child with SCID. The chain couples TRBV20-1 to TRBJ1-2; D ambiguous. The starting material was PBMCs from the stem cell graft donor, obtained from the stem cell graft. DNA for the CDR3: TGCAGTGCCAAGGGCCTTACTTATGGCTACACCTTC. Encoded protein: CSAKGLTYGYTF.